This TCR beta chain was sequenced for a study of T cells in Graves' hyperthyroidism and ophthalmopathy. Amplification of TCR beta CDR3 regions used RNA as the template. A set of HTBI primers served as the primers for a first-round RT-PCR of the TCR CDR3. MiXCR was run by TCRdb on the multiplex PCR reads, yielding one entry per CDR3 protein. The data show approximately 600,000 distinct CDR3 sequences, around 20% seen once. CDR1 is DFQATT, CDR2 SNEGSKA, per germline (reference sequence). V was trimmed by 2 bases and J by 2 bases, leaving 10 bases between them. The CDR3 is made up of 13 amino acids. This TCR derives from a man aged 25 to 45 with Graves' ophthalmopathy. V usage is TRBV20-1 and J usage is TRBJ2-7, with TRBD1 as a possible D gene (5 bases). Sequenced sample: blood. The CDR3: CSARKDTAYEQYF. In DNA form, the CDR3 reads TGCAGTGCTAGAAAGGACACTGCCTACGAGCAGTACTTC.